One sample yielded the 25 T cell receptor beta chains listed below, sequenced in a study of T cells in Graves' hyperthyroidism and ophthalmopathy. Regions amplified from RNA transcripts were the TCR beta CDR3 regions. First-round RT-PCR of the TCR CDR3 relied on the HTBI primer set. Each CDR3 protein is one row after TCRdb ran MiXCR on the multiplex PCR reads. The sample records about 300,000 distinct CDR3 sequences, approximately 15% being singletons. The sequenced sample consisted of blood. The receptors were gathered from a man aged 25 to 40 with Graves' hyperthyroidism.

This clonotype showed up just a few times. J is TRBJ2-4 and V is TRBV27, with D tentatively TRBD1 or TRBD2 (5 bases each). Germline V CDR1 and CDR2: MNHEY, SMNVEV (reference sequence). This CDR3 spans 18 amino acids. Trimming removed 6 bases at V and 0 bases at J, with 21 bases between. CDR3 sequence (DNA): TGTGCCAGCAGCCGCACGGGGCTTTTCCTCATAGCCAAAAACATTCAGTACTTC. Protein sequence: CASSRTGLFLIAKNIQYF.

In its sample, this clonotype was seen many times. The chain recombines TRBV30 with TRBJ1-1, with D unclear. The CDR3 consists of 11 residues. V lost 3 bases, J lost 5 bases, and 7 bases lay in between. Germline-derived CDR1 and CDR2 are GTSNPN and SVGIG (reference sequence). CDR3 sequence: CAWRGVTEAFF. In DNA, the CDR3 is TGTGCCTGGAGAGGTGTAACTGAAGCTTTCTTT.

A few counts support this clonotype. The CDR3 sequence is CASIGTGQPQHF. The CDR3 region has the DNA TGTGCCAGCATCGGGACTGGGCAGCCCCAGCATTTT. This chain connects TRBV2 to TRBJ1-5; a possible D gene is TRBD1 (5 bases). The CDR3 has 12 residues. V dropped 7 bases and J dropped 7 bases, with 11 bases sitting between them. CDR1 is SNHLY, CDR2 FYNNEI, per germline.

The rearrangement links TRBV5-4 to TRBJ1-6, with a possible D match to TRBD1 (6 bases). The CDR3 length is 16 residues. Per the germline V gene, CDR1 is SGHNT and CDR2 is YYREEE (reference sequence). Trimming took 6 bases from V and 7 from J, leaving 20 bases between them. The CDR3 DNA sequence: TGTGCCAGCATGCGAATTCCCGGAGGGGGGAATTCACCCCTCCACTTT. As protein: CASMRIPGGGNSPLHF. Filled out from reference TRBV5-4 and TRBJ1-6, the complete variable domain reads ETGVTQSPTHLIKTRGQQVTLRCSSQSGHNTVSWYQQALGQGPQFIFQYYREEENGRGNFPPRFSGLQFPNYSSELNVNALELDDSALYLCASMRIPGGGNSPLHFGNGTRLTVT.

This clonotype was seen many times. The rearrangement joins TRBV28 to TRBJ2-5; 10 bases match TRBD2. The V gene end was trimmed by 6 bases and the J gene end by 0 bases; junction bases not matched to a gene: 7. The germline V gene has CDR1 MDHEN and CDR2 SYDVKM. CDR3 size: 16 residues. Here the CDR3 reads CASSLLAGNYQETQYF. CDR3 bases: TGTGCCAGCAGCCTACTAGCGGGAAACTACCAAGAGACCCAGTACTTC. Full variable domain (rest looked up from reference TRBV28 and TRBJ2-5): DVKVTQSSRYLVKRTGEKVFLECVQDMDHENMFWYRQDPGLGLRLIYFSYDVKMKEKGDIPEGYSVSREKKERFSLILESASTNQTSMYLCASSLLAGNYQETQYFGPGTRLLVL.

This chain uses TRBV4-1 with TRBJ2-1, with a weak D call TRBD2 (6 bases). Trimming left V 4 bases short and J 10 bases short, with 23 bases between. The CDR3 totals 16 residues. Germline V gene lookup returns CDR1 MGHRA and CDR2 YSYEKL. The CDR3 region is CASSLRLVFPQWEQFF. In DNA, the CDR3 is TGCGCCAGCAGCCTTCGACTAGTGTTCCCACAATGGGAGCAGTTCTTC.

V is TRBV19 and J is TRBJ1-2; D unresolved. From germline, CDR1 is LNHDA and CDR2 SQIVND (reference sequence). Trimming cost V 9 bases and J 5 bases, with 16 bases left between them. This CDR3 contains 13 residues. CDR3 in amino acids: CASTKDRRYGYTF. CDR3 nucleotides: TGTGCCAGCACTAAGGACCGGAGATATGGCTACACCTTC. Filled out from reference TRBV19 and TRBJ1-2, the complete variable domain reads DGGITQSPKYLFRKEGQNVTLSCEQNLNHDAMYWYRQDPGQGLRLIYYSQIVNDFQKGDIAEGYSVSREKKESFPLTVTSAQKNPTAFYLCASTKDRRYGYTFGSGTRLTVV.

This clonotype was detected only a few times. The genes are TRBV12-3 or TRBV12-4 and TRBJ2-1, with D perhaps matching TRBD2 (6 bases). Trimming took off 7 bases at V and 8 bases at J, with 24 bases between the two ends. This CDR3 contains 16 residues. CDR3 nucleotides: TGTGCCAGCAATAGTCGGTCCGGGAAATGGGGGGATGAGCAGTTCTTC. Protein sequence: CASNSRSGKWGDEQFF.

This clonotype turned up a few times. CDR3 sequence: CATSRGGSLNTEAFF. The CDR3 nucleotides are TGTGCCACCAGCAGAGGTGGCTCCCTGAACACTGAAGCTTTCTTT. The V and J genes are TRBV15 and TRBJ1-1; no clear D. The CDR3 is 15 amino acids. The V gene lost 1 base and the J gene lost 0 bases, with 9 bases spanning the gap. Per germline, CDR1 LNHNV and CDR2 YYDKDF (reference sequence).

This clonotype was detected ten times or more. The rearrangement uses TRBV11-2 and TRBJ2-7; weak D call: TRBD1 (6 bases). The germline CDR1 and CDR2 sequences are SGHAT and FQNNGV. This CDR3 has 14 residues. V was clipped by 2 bases and J by 2 bases, with 10 bases between them. The CDR3 DNA follows: TGTGCCAGCAGCTTACCGGGACAAACCTACGAGCAGTACTTC. It yields the protein CASSLPGQTYEQYF.

The rearrangement joins TRBV4-2 to TRBJ2-3; 10 bases match TRBD2. The junction had 4 bases not matched to a gene; V was cut back by 0 bases and J by 1 base. The CDR3 sequence is 17 residues long. Germline values: CDR1 LGHNA, CDR2 YNFKEQ. The DNA for the CDR3 is TGTGCCAGCAGCCAAGATCCCCTAGCGGGAGGCACAGATACGCAGTATTTT. Its translation is CASSQDPLAGGTDTQYF.

The chain links TRBV12-3 or TRBV12-4 to TRBJ2-3, with 12 bases fitting TRBD2. The V segment lost 8 bases and the J segment 6 bases; nucleotides outside the gene matches: 9. The CDR3 runs 15 residues. Written as DNA, the CDR3 is TGTGCCAGCCGCTCGACTAGCGGGAGTGGGGATACGCAGTATTTT. Translating it yields CASRSTSGSGDTQYF.

This clonotype was picked up many times. The V call is TRBV12-3 or TRBV12-4, the J call TRBJ1-6; the D gene is possibly TRBD1 (6 bases). V was cut by 4 bases and J by 7 bases, with 11 bases left in between. The CDR3 extends over 14 amino acids. The CDR3 reads CASSSGQPNSPLHF. CDR3 DNA sequence: TGTGCCAGCAGTTCAGGACAGCCAAATTCACCCCTCCACTTT.

The sample holds many counts of this clonotype. V usage is TRBV29-1 and J usage is TRBJ1-1; possible D gene TRBD1, 5 bases. Germline lookup yields CDR1 SQVTM and CDR2 ANQGSEA. This CDR3 spans 12 amino acids. V gave up 4 bases and J gave up 5 bases, with 11 bases separating them. Here the CDR3 DNA reads TGCAGCGTTGCGAGGGGAATTACTGAAGCTTTCTTT. It codes for CSVARGITEAFF.

This clonotype has at least ten counts. The chain uses TRBV7-9 and TRBJ2-3, with D tentatively TRBD1 or TRBD2 (5 bases each). The CDR3 contains 13 residues. Trimming left V 8 bases short and J 6 bases short, with 15 bases between. Germline V lookup: CDR1 SEHNR, CDR2 FQNEAQ (reference sequence). The CDR3 DNA sequence: TGTGCCAGCCGAGGTGAGGGACGGGATACGCAGTATTTT. The encoded protein is CASRGEGRDTQYF.

This clonotype was detected only a few times. The CDR3: CASSSGRGGEETQYF. The CDR3 bases are TGCGCCAGCAGCTCCGGCCGGGGGGGCGAAGAGACCCAGTACTTC. The chain recombines TRBV5-1 with TRBJ2-5, with 8 bases that match TRBD2. The trim removed 3 bases at V and 3 bases at J, leaving 7 bases unmatched. Looked up from germline, CDR1 is SGHRS and CDR2 is YFSETQ. This CDR3 comprises 15 residues.

As regards this clonotype: This clone may be a read error of a much larger clone one base away. The rearrangement links TRBV2 to TRBJ2-3; D possibly uses TRBD1 or TRBD2 (6 bases each). Germline V gives CDR1 SNHLY, CDR2 FYNNEI. The CDR3 sequence is 13 residues long. The V and J ends lost 5 bases and 8 bases respectively, with 14 bases between them. The CDR3 DNA reads as TGTGCCAGCAGTACCGACGGGGGCGTTACGCAGTATTTT. Protein sequence: CASSTDGGVTQYF.

There are many counts of this clonotype. J is TRBJ2-7 and V is TRBV2, with D unclear. V lost 6 bases and J 3 bases, leaving 9 bases between the germline ends. This CDR3 region has 12 residues. Germline V CDR1 and CDR2: SNHLY, FYNNEI. CDR3 bases: TGTGCCAGCAGCAACTACTACTACGAGCAGTACTTC. It specifies CASSNYYYEQYF.

The chain links TRBV5-1 to TRBJ1-6, with D tentatively TRBD1 (5 bases). V gave up 4 bases and J gave up 4 bases, with 12 bases separating them. CDR1 is SGHRS and CDR2 is YFSETQ in the germline V gene. CDR3 length: 15 residues. The CDR3 DNA sequence: TGCGCCAGCAGCGACGGGACGGATTATAATTCACCCCTCCACTTT. Protein: CASSDGTDYNSPLHF.

This clonotype was picked up many times. The genes are TRBV12-3 or TRBV12-4 and TRBJ2-7, with 7 bases lining up with TRBD1. The CDR3 length is 14 residues. With 6 bases clipped from V and 1 base from J, the junction kept 6 bases outside the gene matches. CDR3 loop: CASSPGTASYEQYF. The CDR3 nucleotides are TGTGCCAGCAGCCCCGGGACAGCTTCCTACGAGCAGTACTTC.

This clonotype was seen repeatedly, ten times or more. The rearrangement uses TRBV7-8 and TRBJ2-1; the D gene is possibly TRBD2 (6 bases). Germline loops: CDR1 SGHVS, CDR2 FQNEAQ. V gave up 4 bases and J gave up 6 bases, with 31 bases separating them. The CDR3 consists of 20 residues. CDR3 in DNA: TGTGCCAGCAGCTCGCGCCCAGGGACCCTCCTTCGGAGGGGTATCAATGAGCAGTTCTTC. Residues: CASSSRPGTLLRRGINEQFF.

A few counts support this clonotype. The chain recombines TRBV5-1 with TRBJ1-1; possible D gene TRBD1, 5 bases. The V end lost 0 bases, the J end lost 7 bases, and 25 bases lay between the germline ends. Germline CDR1 and CDR2: SGHRS and YFSETQ. The CDR3 runs 18 residues. This CDR3 is CASSLDWGTALPRIEAFF. CDR3 DNA sequence: TGCGCCAGCAGCTTGGACTGGGGGACCGCCCTCCCGAGAATTGAAGCTTTCTTT.

This clonotype has more than one count but fewer than ten. The chain recombines TRBV24-1 with TRBJ2-3, with D unresolved. Germline loops: CDR1 KGHDR, CDR2 SFDVKD. CDR3 size: 14 residues. Trimming removed 5 bases from V and 2 bases from J, with 10 bases in between. The CDR3 is CATSAATDTDTQYF. In nucleotides, the CDR3 is TGTGCCACCAGTGCGGCGACGGACACAGATACGCAGTATTTT.

This clonotype has more than one count but fewer than ten. A much larger clone is a single base away; this may be a read error. The V and J genes are TRBV12-3 or TRBV12-4 and TRBJ1-1; D is unresolved. The CDR3 has 13 amino acids. In DNA, the CDR3 is TGTGCCAGCACCCCTGGGTGGAACACTGAAGCTTCCTTT. This sequence encodes CASTPGWNTEASF.

This clonotype has just a few counts. The DNA of the CDR3 is TGTGCCATCAGTGAGTTCCAGGGGAGAGAGCAGTACTTC. Encoded protein: CAISEFQGREQYF. The genes are TRBV10-3 and TRBJ2-7; D perhaps matches TRBD1 (6 bases). The ends were cut back, 1 base at V and 7 bases at J, with 11 bases in the middle. Looked up from germline, CDR1 is ENHRY and CDR2 is SYGVKD. CDR3 length: 13 amino acids.